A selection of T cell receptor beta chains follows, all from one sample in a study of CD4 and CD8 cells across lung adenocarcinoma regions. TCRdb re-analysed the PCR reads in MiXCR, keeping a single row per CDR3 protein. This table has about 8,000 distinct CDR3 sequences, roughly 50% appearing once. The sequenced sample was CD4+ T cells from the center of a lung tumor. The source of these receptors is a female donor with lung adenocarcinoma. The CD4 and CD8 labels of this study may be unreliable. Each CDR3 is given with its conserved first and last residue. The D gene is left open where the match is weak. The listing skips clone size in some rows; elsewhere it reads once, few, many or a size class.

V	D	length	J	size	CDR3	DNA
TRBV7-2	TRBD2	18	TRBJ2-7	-	CASSLRVTSGRFYNEQYF	TGTGCCAGCAGCTTAAGGGTCACTAGCGGGAGATTCTACAATGAGCAGTACTTC
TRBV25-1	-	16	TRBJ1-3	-	CASSGVTINSGNTIYF	TGTGCCAGCAGTGGCGTCACGATTAACTCTGGAAACACCATATATTTT
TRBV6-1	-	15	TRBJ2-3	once	CASSRGARDPETQYF	TGTGCCAGCAGTAGAGGAGCGCGTGACCCAGAGACGCAGTACTTT
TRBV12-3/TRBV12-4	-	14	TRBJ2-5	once	CASIGGPNQETQYF	TGTGCCAGCATAGGGGGACCAAACCAAGAGACCCAGTACTTC
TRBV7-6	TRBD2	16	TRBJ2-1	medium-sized	CASSLAASGRAVEQFF	TGTGCCAGCAGCTTAGCGGCTAGCGGGAGGGCCGTGGAGCAGTTCTTC
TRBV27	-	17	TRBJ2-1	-	CASIGRSPGSSYNEQFF	TGTGCCAGCATTGGACGGTCTCCGGGCTCCTCCTACAATGAGCAGTTCTTC
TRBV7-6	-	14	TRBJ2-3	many	CASSLEADTDTQYF	TGTGCCAGCAGCTTAGAGGCGGACACAGATACGCAGTATTTT
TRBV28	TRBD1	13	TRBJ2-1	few	CASSPRPGQPQFF	TGTGCCAGCAGTCCTCGCCCGGGACAGCCGCAGTTCTTC
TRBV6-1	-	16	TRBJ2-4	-	CASGPLRGSAKKIQYF	TGTGCCAGCGGCCCCCTCCGGGGCAGTGCCAAAAAGATCCAGTACTTC
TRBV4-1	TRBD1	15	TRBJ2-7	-	CASSRSGTAHYEQYF	TGCGCCAGCAGCCGCTCCGGGACAGCCCATTACGAGCAGTACTTC
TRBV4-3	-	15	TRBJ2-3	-	CASSSGLRNPDTQYF	TGCGCCAGCAGCTCGGGGTTGCGAAATCCAGATACGCAGTATTTT
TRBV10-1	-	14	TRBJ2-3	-	CAGSGYHQRDTQYF	TGCGCGGGCAGTGGGTACCATCAAAGAGATACGCAGTACTTT
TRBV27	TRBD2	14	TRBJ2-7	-	CASSPALAGAEQYF	TGTGCCAGCAGCCCCGCACTAGCGGGGGCTGAGCAGTACTTC